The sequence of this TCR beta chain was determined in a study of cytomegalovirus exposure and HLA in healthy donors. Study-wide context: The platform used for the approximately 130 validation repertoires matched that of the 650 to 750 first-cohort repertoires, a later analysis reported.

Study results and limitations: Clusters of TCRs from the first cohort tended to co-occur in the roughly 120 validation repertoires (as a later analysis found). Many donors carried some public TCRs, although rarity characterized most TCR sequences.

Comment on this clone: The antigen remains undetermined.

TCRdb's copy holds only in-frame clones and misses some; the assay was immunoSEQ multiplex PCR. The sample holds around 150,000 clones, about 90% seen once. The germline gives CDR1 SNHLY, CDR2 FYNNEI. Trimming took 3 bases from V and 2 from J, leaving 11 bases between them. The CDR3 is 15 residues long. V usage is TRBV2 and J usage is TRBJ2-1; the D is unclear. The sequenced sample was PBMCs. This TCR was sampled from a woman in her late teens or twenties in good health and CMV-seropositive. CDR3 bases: TGTGCCAGCAGTGATCCTGGAGAGACCTACAATGAGCAGTTCTTC. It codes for CASSDPGETYNEQFF.